The following is a T cell receptor (beta chain) sequence with its context. Its target is unknown. The sample comes from a study of vaccination and CD4 T cells after COVID-19. Across the study: The BNT162b2 or mRNA-1273 vaccine was given to participants in two doses.

The Oncomine TCR Beta short-read assay was applied to DNA of cultured CD4+ T cells. Genomic DNA was isolated from CD4+ T cells that had been cultured. TCRdb reanalysed the PCR reads using MiXCR and keeps one entry per CDR3 protein. The sample includes roughly 12,000 distinct CDR3 sequences, over 45% of them seen just once. Treatment of the sample: roughly 10-day PBMC culture with coronavirus spike peptide pools or control peptides (ViraFEST assay). The CDR3 is 15 amino acids. Trimming stripped 7 bases from V and 3 bases from J, with 19 bases between. Germline lookup yields CDR1 SGHRS and CDR2 YFSETQ. Sequenced material: CD4+ T cells from blood, cultured in vitro. The rearrangement links TRBV5-1 to TRBJ1-1; D is ambiguous. This receptor was taken from a human donor who had recovered from COVID-19. This CDR3 is CASQPGLGKDTEAFF. The DNA for the CDR3 is TGCGCCAGCCAGCCTGGGTTGGGGAAGGACACTGAAGCTTTCTTT.